Following are 6 T cell receptor beta chains from one sample sequenced in a study of human T cells and chemical hapten exposure. From the RACE reads, TCRdb called clonotypes with MiXCR, one entry per CDR3 protein. The top ten clones hold 1.5% to 2% of a sample with roughly 120,000 distinct CDR3 sequences, about 9.4% of them seen once. Time point reported: healthy volunteer bleed at 2 weeks. Extraction yielded total RNA from whole blood (unfractionated). The specimen was whole blood. The origin of the receptors is a male donor in good health. Some clones in this sample may be carry-over from other donors' samples.

This clonotype was counted at least ten times. The chain links TRBV14 to TRBJ2-6; 14 bases agree with TRBD2. Per germline, CDR1 SGHDN and CDR2 FVKESK. CDR3 length equals 18 residues. With V trimmed by 2 bases and J by 3 bases, 3 bases remained unmatched. CDR3 amino acids: CASSQPGLAGVGANVLTF. The CDR3 nucleotides are TGTGCCAGCAGCCAACCGGGACTAGCGGGAGTTGGGGCCAACGTCCTGACTTTC. Combining the CDR3 with reference TRBV14 and TRBJ2-6 gives the whole variable domain EAGVTQFPSHSVIEKGQTVTLRCDPISGHDNLYWYRRVMGKEIKFLLHFVKESKQDESGMPNNRFLAERTGGTYSTLKVQPAELEDSGVYFCASSQPGLAGVGANVLTFGAGSRLTVL.

There are many counts of this clonotype. V gene TRBV5-1 combines with J gene TRBJ2-7, with 9 bases fitting TRBD1. This CDR3 is 17 amino acids long. Germline CDR1 SGHRS, CDR2 YFSETQ. With 0 bases clipped from V and 3 bases from J, the junction kept 10 bases outside the gene matches. DNA of the CDR3: TGCGCCAGCAGCTTGGATGACGGACAGGGGAGGGTCTACGAGCAGTACTTC. Translating it yields CASSLDDGQGRVYEQYF.

This clonotype appeared a few times. The chain carries TRBV20-1 and TRBJ1-5; D perhaps matches TRBD1 (6 bases). With 5 bases removed from V and 4 bases from J, the gap between germline ends came to 15 bases. This CDR3 is built from 14 residues. Germline CDR1 DFQATT, CDR2 SNEGSKA (reference sequence). The CDR3 DNA follows: TGCAGTGCTCAACACCGGGACATTAATCAGCCCCAGCATTTT. It translates to CSAQHRDINQPQHF.

The CDR3 is CASSLRQGAETDTQYF. Written as DNA, the CDR3 is TGTGCCAGCAGCTTAAGACAGGGGGCGGAGACAGATACGCAGTATTTT. The V gene is TRBV7-2, the J gene TRBJ2-3; TRBD1 matches at 10 bases. Germline lookup yields CDR1 SGHTA and CDR2 FQGNSA. The CDR3 runs to 16 residues. The ends lost 2 bases at V and 3 bases at J; junction bases unmatched: 5.

This clonotype was picked up a small number of times. J is TRBJ2-7 and V is TRBV3-1, with TRBD1 matching over 7 bases. Germline lookup yields CDR1 LGHDT and CDR2 YNNKEL (reference sequence). This CDR3 is 14 amino acids long. Unmatched junction bases numbered 4, after V lost 4 bases and J lost 1 base. This CDR3 reads CASSRRDSSYEQYF. Here the CDR3 DNA reads TGTGCCAGCAGCCGAAGGGACAGTTCCTACGAGCAGTACTTC.

The J gene is TRBJ1-5, the V gene TRBV19; D is unclear. The CDR3 is 14 amino acids. V lost 3 bases, J lost 2 bases, and 8 bases lay in between. Germline assignment: CDR1 LNHDA and CDR2 SQIVND (reference sequence). CDR3 loop: CASSIVRGNQPQHF. DNA for the CDR3: TGTGCCAGTAGTATCGTAAGGGGCAATCAGCCCCAGCATTTT. The complete variable domain, with remaining parts taken from reference TRBV19 and TRBJ1-5, reads DGGITQSPKYLFRKEGQNVTLSCEQNLNHDAMYWYRQDPGQGLRLIYYSQIVNDFQKGDIAEGYSVSREKKESFPLTVTSAQKNPTAFYLCASSIVRGNQPQHFGDGTRLSIL.